Each of the 6 T cell receptor beta chains below was sequenced from the same sample in a study of blood T cells in healthy people across ages. A second PCR, run for 7 to 11 cycles, used a sample-barcoded 5' primer plus a J-beta primer mix. TCRdb ran MiXCR on the 5' RACE reads and lists one entry per CDR3 protein. The sample lists fewer than 600,000 distinct CDR3 sequences; 25% to 35% were seen once. A further study also used this sample, focusing on T cells of mothers and their children.

Specimen: blood. Every receptor here comes from a boy aged 2 to 9 in good health.

On this clonotype itself: One end of the junction fails to match germline, which may point to a read error. CDR3 sequence (DNA): TGTGCCAGCAGGCGGGTCCATGAGCAGCTCTTC. This encodes CASRRVHEQLF. The J gene is TRBJ2-5, the V gene TRBV6-5; possible D gene TRBD2, 5 bases. This CDR3 region has 11 residues. Germline CDR1 is MNHEY and CDR2 is SVGAGI.

This sequence joins TRBV11-2 and TRBJ1-4; D not certain. Between the trimmed V and J ends, which lost 5 bases and 0 bases, there was a span of 7 bases. CDR1 is SGHAT, CDR2 FQNNGV, per germline. The CDR3 is 14 residues long. As DNA, the CDR3 is TGTGCCAGCAGCCCCTCCCCAACTAATGAAAAACTGTTTTTT. Amino acids: CASSPSPTNEKLFF.

V gene TRBV7-2 combines with J gene TRBJ1-5; D gene ambiguous. From germline, CDR1 is SGHTA and CDR2 FQGNSA. The CDR3 loop spans 17 amino acids. V was shortened by 5 bases and J by 2 bases, with 19 bases between the two germline ends. The CDR3 DNA is TGTGCCAGCAGCCTGATAGGTGGGTTTTCGGGCAATCAGCCCCAGCATTTT. Protein: CASSLIGGFSGNQPQHF.

J is TRBJ2-1 and V is TRBV20-1, with 7 bases aligning to TRBD2. The germline CDR1 and CDR2 sequences are DFQATT and SNEGSKA (reference sequence). The CDR3 length is 12 residues. The CDR3 region is CSTGAGYNEQFF. CDR3 nucleotides: TGCAGCACGGGAGCGGGGTACAATGAGCAGTTCTTC.

Note on this clonotype: One end of the junction is discordant with germline, which a read error may explain. The rearrangement uses TRBV6-2 or TRBV6-3 and TRBJ2-1; the D is unclear. The CDR3 is made up of 15 amino acids. Germline values: CDR1 MNHEY, CDR2 SVGEGT. DNA of the CDR3: TGTGCCAGCAGCCGGCTGACGATCTCCTACAATGAACAGTTCTTC. Translating gives CASSRLTISYNEQFF.

This clonotype was detected a few times. The chain combines TRBV5-6 with TRBJ2-5; TRBD1 might be the D (6 bases). CDR3 length equals 15 residues. Germline-derived CDR1 and CDR2 are SGHDT and YYEEEE. V lost 1 base and J 2 bases, leaving 12 bases between the germline ends. This CDR3 reads CASSLFRDIQETQYF. In DNA form, the CDR3 reads TGTGCCAGCAGCTTGTTCAGGGACATTCAAGAGACCCAGTACTTC.